This TCR beta chain was retrieved from a study of blood T cell repertoires in COVID-19. The germline V and J ends were trimmed by 4 bases and 3 bases, with 9 bases remaining between them. CDR3 length: 13 amino acids. Germline CDR1 and CDR2: SNHLY and FYNNEI. This clone appeared once. Enrollees, 18 to 89 years old, lived in roughly 24 US areas. In assigning cohorts, the study relied on participant-reported clinical history. Profiling relied on immunoSEQ multiplex PCR, and the TCRdb table lists in-frame clones only, not all of them. The table has 310,000 or so clones, 85% to 90% seen once; the top ten hold 8% to 13%.

Sequencing input: PBMCs or T cells enriched from blood (not recorded which). This sequence was found in a woman aged 18 to 35 who had recovered from COVID-19. The gene calls are TRBV2 and TRBJ1-1, with D unresolved. The CDR3 region has the DNA TGTGCCAGCAGTGGAGGTGGGTACACTGAAGCTTTCTTT. It encodes CASSGGGYTEAFF.